This T cell receptor beta chain was captured by sequencing in a study of cytomegalovirus exposure and HLA in healthy donors. Background on the study: Early release data held 75 million to 90 million unique TCRs from HLA-typed donors. Overall study findings and caveats: CMV serostatus was the sole immune exposure information available. It was in a later analysis that TCR association rates were seen to vary by HLA locus, highest for DRB1 and lowest for HLA-C. Certain indistinguishable V segments, among them TRBV6-2 and TRBV6-3, were excluded.

The CDR3 sequence is 14 residues long. The V and J ends lost 1 base and 4 bases respectively, with 13 bases between them. The germline V gene has CDR1 SQVTM and CDR2 ANQGSEA. The count of this clone is one. Its target is unknown. This PCR relied on a set of 60 Vbeta primers and 13 Jbeta primers. Some clones are missing from TCRdb's copy, which holds only in-frame ones; the method was immunoSEQ multiplex PCR. The sample holds 160,000 or so clones, approximately 79% seen once. V usage is TRBV29-1 and J usage is TRBJ1-2, with D possibly being TRBD1 (5 bases). The receptor was isolated from a middle-aged woman in good health and CMV-seronegative. Input material: PBMCs. CDR3 sequence: CSVEGGGDGYGYTF. The CDR3 DNA follows: TGCAGCGTTGAAGGGGGAGGGGATGGCTATGGCTACACCTTC.